These 7 T cell receptor beta chains originate from one sample sequenced in a study of patients and donors after allogeneic stem cell transplantation (dated by TCRdb to 2018 to 2020). Library preparation employed RT-PCR. Reads for this sample came from a NextSeq 550. Through fastp at Q25 and MiXCR, TCRdb rebuilt clones from the public reads, retaining in-frame beta chains. Rows merge per CDR3 protein into single entries with the most common DNA and genes. This sample lists some 92,000 distinct CDR3 sequences; around 48% were detected once. The top ten hold approximately 60% of the sample. The sample consisted of blood, either unsorted or a sorted T cell fraction (not recorded which). These receptor sequences come from a human donor who was either an allogeneic HSCT recipient or a stem cell or donor lymphocyte infusion donor (not recorded which). It is not recorded whose cells these are; they may come from a transplant donor.

This clonotype was observed a few times. The chain is built from TRBV5-1 and TRBJ1-2, with D unclear. Trimming shortened V by 5 bases and J by 3 bases, and 14 bases separated the two germline ends. This CDR3 comprises 14 residues. The germline CDR1 and CDR2 sequences are SGHRS and YFSETQ. The CDR3: CASRSRGNHYGYTF. The CDR3 region has the DNA TGCGCCAGCAGGTCTCGAGGGAACCACTATGGCTACACCTTC.

The chain uses TRBV25-1 and TRBJ2-2, with D perhaps given as TRBD1 or TRBD2 (5 bases each). The length of the CDR3 is 18 residues. The germline V and J ends were trimmed by 7 bases and 1 base, with 22 bases remaining between them. Germline CDR1 MGHDK, CDR2 SYGVNS. Here the CDR3 reads CASKGKTSGTVNTGELFF. For the CDR3, the DNA is TGTGCCAGCAAGGGAAAAACCTCCGGGACGGTGAACACCGGGGAGCTGTTTTTT.

The chain links TRBV18 to TRBJ2-7; 7 nucleotides agree with TRBD1. The CDR3 extends over 12 amino acids. Germline V CDR1 and CDR2: KGHSH, LQKENI. V was pared by 4 bases and J by 6 bases, with 3 bases of the junction left unmatched. In nucleotides, the CDR3 is TGTGCCAGCTCACGACAGGGAAGCGAGCAGTACTTC. Its translation is CASSRQGSEQYF.

V and J are TRBV5-6 and TRBJ1-5, with D maybe TRBD1 (5 bases). Trimming pared 4 bases from V and 2 bases from J, leaving 25 bases between. From germline, CDR1 is SGHDT and CDR2 YYEEEE. The CDR3 covers 19 residues. The CDR3 coding sequence is TGTGCCAGCAGCCACCGAGCAGGGTTGGGGCCCATGGGCAATCAGCCCCAGCATTTT. Amino acid sequence: CASSHRAGLGPMGNQPQHF.

This clonotype has only a few counts. The chain recombines TRBV4-3 with TRBJ1-1; 7 bases fit TRBD1. V shed 1 base and J 0 bases; nucleotides not matched to a gene: 2. Per germline, CDR1 LGHNA and CDR2 YSLEER. The CDR3 length is 15 residues. The CDR3 DNA reads TGCGCCAGCAGCCAAGGAAGGGGGCTGAACACTGAAGCTTTCTTT. It codes for CASSQGRGLNTEAFF.

The V call is TRBV24-1, the J call TRBJ1-1, with a possible D match to TRBD1 (5 bases). This CDR3 contains 14 residues. Trimming removed 10 bases at V and 2 bases at J, with 16 bases between. Germline assignment: CDR1 KGHDR and CDR2 SFDVKD. In DNA, the CDR3 is TGTGCCACACCCTTACAAAGGGGTAACACTGAAGCTTTCTTT. This encodes CATPLQRGNTEAFF.

The chain couples TRBV5-1 to TRBJ1-4, with 9 bases that match TRBD1. The CDR3 has 15 amino acids. The germline V gene encodes CDR1 SGHRS and CDR2 YFSETQ. Trimming at V came to 4 bases and at J to 8 bases, leaving 9 bases not matched to a gene. CDR3 coding DNA: TGCGCCAGCAGCGTGACCGGGACAGGGCGAGAAAAACTGTTTTTT. It yields the protein CASSVTGTGREKLFF.